The 21 T cell receptor beta chains given below trace back to one sample, sequenced in a study of identical twins. TCRdb redid the calling of the 5' RACE reads with MiXCR, one entry per CDR3 protein. Of about 720,000 distinct CDR3 sequences in the sample, 18% are singletons; the top ten hold roughly 14%. These sequences were also reported in another study, on T cells expressing NK-cell markers.

Sequenced material: PBMCs. The receptor set was obtained from a woman aged 18-29 years in good health.

This clonotype was picked up many times. The chain links TRBV5-1 to TRBJ2-1, with 14 positions matching TRBD2. The CDR3 loop spans 17 amino acids. Looked up from germline, CDR1 is SGHRS and CDR2 is YFSETQ. Trimming removed 4 bases from V and 6 bases from J; junction bases left unmatched: 9. The CDR3 DNA reads as TGCGCCAGCAGCCTAATCGGGACTAGCGGGAGTGTCAATGAGCAGTTCTTC. Protein: CASSLIGTSGSVNEQFF. Looking up the rest from reference TRBV5-1 and TRBJ2-1 gives the full variable domain: KAGVTQTPRYLIKTRGQQVTLSCSPISGHRSVSWYQQTPGQGLQFLFEYFSETQRNKGNFPGRFSGRQFSNSRSEMNVSTLELGDSALYLCASSLIGTSGSVNEQFFGPGTRLTVL.

This clonotype was recorded a few times. The chain joins TRBV5-1 to TRBJ2-3; D unresolved. Deletions cut 8 bases from V and 1 base from J, with 17 bases between. The CDR3 is 15 amino acids. In germline, CDR1 is SGHRS, CDR2 YFSETQ. As DNA, the CDR3 is TGCGCCAGTACTACGAGCTTAACTGGCACAGATACGCAGTATTTT. Translation gives CASTTSLTGTDTQYF.

This clonotype has only a few counts. V is TRBV6-5 and J is TRBJ2-5; no clear D gene. The ends were cut back, 0 bases at V and 7 bases at J, with 12 bases in the middle. CDR1 MNHEY and CDR2 SVGAGI come from the germline V gene. This CDR3 is built from 14 residues. CDR3 in amino acids: CASSYSVGPSTQYF. Written as DNA, the CDR3 is TGTGCCAGCAGTTACTCGGTTGGACCATCGACCCAGTACTTC.

This clonotype was seen only a few times. The chain has TRBV20-1 and TRBJ2-7; 7 nucleotides line up with TRBD2. This CDR3 region has 14 residues. Unmatched junction bases numbered 5, after V lost 0 bases and J lost 3 bases. CDR1 DFQATT and CDR2 SNEGSKA come from the germline V gene (reference sequence). CDR3 loop: CSARDPTGGYEQYF. The CDR3 DNA follows: TGCAGTGCTAGAGATCCAACGGGGGGCTACGAGCAGTACTTC.

The chain recombines TRBV20-1 with TRBJ2-2; 12 positions match TRBD1. Germline V CDR1 and CDR2: DFQATT, SNEGSKA (reference sequence). The CDR3 loop spans 14 amino acids. V lost 4 bases, J lost 8 bases, and 5 bases stayed unmatched. CDR3 nucleotide sequence: TGCAGTGCTATGGGACAGGGGGCGGGTGGGGAGCTGTTTTTT. Translation gives CSAMGQGAGGELFF.

CDR3: CASSYRGTQNTEAFF. In DNA form, the CDR3 reads TGCGCCAGCAGCTACCGCGGGACCCAAAACACTGAAGCTTTCTTT. The chain has TRBV5-1 and TRBJ1-1; D may be TRBD1 (5 bases). CDR1 and CDR2 (germline): SGHRS, YFSETQ. The CDR3 runs 15 residues. V lost 3 bases, J lost 2 bases, and 14 bases lay in between.

The rearrangement links TRBV7-2 to TRBJ2-1; the match to TRBD2 covers 8 bases. With 1 base clipped from V and 7 bases from J, the junction kept 6 bases outside the gene matches. The CDR3 length is 15 residues. CDR1 is SGHTA and CDR2 is FQGNSA in the germline V gene. This CDR3 reads CASSLGSGEENEQFF. CDR3 nucleotides: TGTGCCAGCAGCTTAGGTAGCGGGGAGGAGAATGAGCAGTTCTTC.

The table lists this clonotype with a few counts. V gene TRBV7-2 combines with J gene TRBJ2-5, with D uncertain. Trimming took off 1 base at V and 9 bases at J, with 12 bases between the two ends. CDR3 length: 13 residues. Germline CDR1 and CDR2: SGHTA and FQGNSA. The CDR3 DNA is TGTGCCAGCAGCTTAGGGGCCTCGCCGGCCCAGTACTTC. Encoded protein: CASSLGASPAQYF. The full variable domain, rest sourced from reference TRBV7-2 and TRBJ2-5, is GAGVSQSPSNKVTEKGKDVELRCDPISGHTALYWYRQSLGQGLEFLIYFQGNSAPDKSGLPSDRFSAERTGGSVSTLTIQRTQQEDSAVYLCASSLGASPAQYFGPGTRLLVL.

V gene TRBV4-3 combines with J gene TRBJ2-1; tentative D call: TRBD2 (6 bases). The CDR3 loop spans 14 amino acids. V lost 0 bases, J lost 12 bases, and 15 bases lay in between. The germline V gene has CDR1 LGHNA and CDR2 YSLEER. CDR3 nucleotide sequence: TGCGCCAGCAGCCAAGAGTCTGGAGGGCGTTGGCAGTTCTTC. Protein sequence: CASSQESGGRWQFF.

The chain has TRBV20-1 and TRBJ2-7; 7 nucleotides line up with TRBD1. V lost 4 bases to trimming and J lost 1 base; unmatched junction nucleotides: 7. CDR3 size: 14 residues. Germline-derived CDR1 and CDR2 are DFQATT and SNEGSKA (reference sequence). The DNA for the CDR3 is TGCAGTGCTACCGGGACAGACTTTTCCTACGAGCAGTACTTC. Protein: CSATGTDFSYEQYF.

This clonotype has a handful of counts. This chain connects TRBV7-9 to TRBJ1-1, with D maybe TRBD1 (6 bases). V gave up 1 base and J gave up 6 bases, with 15 bases separating them. This CDR3 has 15 residues. CDR1 is SEHNR, CDR2 FQNEAQ, per germline (reference sequence). The CDR3 loop is CASSLGDGRGAEAFF. The CDR3 DNA reads as TGTGCCAGCAGCTTAGGGGATGGCAGGGGTGCTGAAGCTTTCTTT. The whole variable domain, remainder taken from reference TRBV7-9 and TRBJ1-1, is DTGVSQNPRHKITKRGQNVTFRCDPISEHNRLYWYRQTLGQGPEFLTYFQNEAQLEKSRLLSDRFSAERPKGSFSTLEIQRTEQGDSAMYLCASSLGDGRGAEAFFGQGTRLTVV.

The chain joins TRBV12-3 or TRBV12-4 to TRBJ1-2; no clear D gene. The CDR3 runs to 15 residues. Trimming pared 3 bases from V and 3 bases from J, leaving 14 bases between. The CDR3 nucleotides read TGTGCCAGCAGTTTTGGCAGTTTGATCCACTATGGCTACACCTTC. Amino acids: CASSFGSLIHYGYTF.

The J gene is TRBJ2-1, the V gene TRBV27, with 11 nucleotides matching TRBD1. The V gene end was trimmed by 7 bases and the J gene end by 7 bases; junction bases not matched to a gene: 3. Germline V gene data show CDR1 as MNHEY and CDR2 as SMNVEV (reference sequence). This CDR3 has 13 amino acids. Written as DNA, the CDR3 is TGTGCCAGCACCCGGGACAGGGGGAATGAGCAGTTCTTC. Protein product: CASTRDRGNEQFF.

This clonotype was detected a few times. The chain links TRBV7-3 to TRBJ2-7; D possibly corresponds to TRBD1 (6 bases). CDR1 is SGHTA and CDR2 is FQGTGA in the germline V gene. The CDR3 has 16 residues. Trimming removed 1 base from V and 5 bases from J, with 18 bases in between. The CDR3 here is CASSLSPGVIPDEQYF. CDR3 coding DNA: TGTGCCAGCAGCTTAAGTCCAGGGGTGATACCGGACGAGCAGTACTTC.

This clonotype was detected a few times. The chain combines TRBV5-1 with TRBJ2-1; D not resolved. CDR1 and CDR2 from the germline V gene are SGHRS and YFSETQ. This CDR3 comprises 16 residues. V lost 2 bases and J lost 0, with 12 bases in between. The CDR3 DNA sequence: TGCGCCAGCAGCTTCTTTGCTGCCGGCTCCTACAATGAGCAGTTCTTC. It yields the protein CASSFFAAGSYNEQFF.

The chain carries TRBV4-1 and TRBJ2-2; unclear D gene. Germline-derived CDR1 and CDR2 are MGHRA and YSYEKL. The CDR3 is 16 residues long. The ends were cut back, 0 bases at V and 4 bases at J, with 12 bases in the middle. The DNA for the CDR3 is TGCGCCAGCAGCCAAGAGAGCCCCCCGGGCACCGGGGAGCTGTTTTTT. Its translation is CASSQESPPGTGELFF.

This chain joins TRBV20-1 and TRBJ2-2; either TRBD1 or TRBD2 may fit D (5 bases each). The CDR3 is 12 amino acids. Germline CDR1 and CDR2: DFQATT and SNEGSKA (reference sequence). The V and J ends lost 1 base and 6 bases respectively, with 6 bases between them. CDR3 sequence (DNA): TGCAGTGCTAGAGTGGGGGCCGGGGAGCTGTTTTTT. This sequence encodes CSARVGAGELFF.

The chain's CDR3 is CASSPDRGFYGYTF. The CDR3 DNA reads as TGTGCCAGCAGCCCGGACAGGGGGTTCTATGGCTACACCTTC. V and J are TRBV7-3 and TRBJ1-2; 10 bases map to TRBD1. CDR3 length: 14 amino acids. Per germline, CDR1 SGHTA and CDR2 FQGTGA. J lost 4 bases, V lost 5 bases, and 4 bases had no gene match.

This clonotype came up a few times. The chain links TRBV7-9 to TRBJ1-6; D unclear. This CDR3 comprises 15 residues. V was pared by 7 bases and J by 7 bases, with 17 bases between. Germline V gene sequence: CDR1 SEHNR, CDR2 FQNEAQ (reference sequence). This chain's CDR3 is CASTGRSGANSPLHF. The CDR3 nucleotides are TGTGCCAGCACCGGTCGGTCAGGTGCCAATTCACCCCTCCACTTT.

This clonotype has at least ten counts. This chain links TRBV30 with TRBJ2-1; D remains ambiguous. Deletions cut 0 bases from V and 9 bases from J, with 9 bases between. The CDR3 runs 12 residues. Germline-derived CDR1 and CDR2 are GTSNPN and SVGIG (reference sequence). In DNA, the CDR3 is TGTGCCTGGAGTGTAGTCGACATTGAGCAGTTCTTC. Translated: CAWSVVDIEQFF.

This clonotype was seen only a few times. The CDR3 loop is CASSPGQRQYGYTF. The CDR3 nucleotides read TGCGCCAGCAGCCCGGGCCAGCGACAGTATGGCTACACCTTC. This chain uses TRBV5-1 with TRBJ1-2, with D maybe TRBD1 (5 bases). In germline, CDR1 is SGHRS, CDR2 YFSETQ. The CDR3 consists of 14 residues. The ends were cut back, 4 bases at V and 5 bases at J, with 15 bases in the middle.